By share of the sample, the clone carrying this T cell receptor (beta chain) is medium-sized (0.01 to 0.1%). Its antigen remains unknown. The sorted Tregs were CD4+CD25+CD127-/low cells. Study outcomes and limitations: Tumor memory CD4+ T cell TCR gene usage was found to cluster with blood and lymph node memory CD4+ cells and with lymph node naive CD4+ cells. Tumor-infiltrating Treg TCR alpha and beta sequences overlapped most with tumor naive CD4+ T cells, then blood naive.

TCRdb re-called the multiplex PCR reads with MiXCR, one entry per CDR3 protein. The data show roughly 820 distinct CDR3 sequences, less than 30% seen once. The material sequenced was Tregs sorted from blood. This sequence originates from a female donor with breast cancer.

CDR3 DNA sequence: TGTGCCAGCAGTCGTACGGGACGAGGACAGAACTATGGCTACACCTTC. It translates to CASSRTGRGQNYGYTF. This chain joins TRBV12-3 or TRBV12-4 and TRBJ1-2, with D tentatively TRBD1 (6 bases). V dropped 5 bases and J dropped 2 bases, with 18 bases sitting between them. The CDR3 consists of 16 residues.